This T cell receptor (beta chain) was sequenced in a study of neurological immune-mediated disorders. Documented time point: longitudinal time-point 1 (baseline). This clonotype was detected many times. V was pared by 4 bases and J by 7 bases, with 4 bases of the junction left unmatched. CDR3 size: 14 residues. Germline CDR1 and CDR2: MNHEY and SVGEGT. TCRdb passed the 5' RACE reads through MiXCR, listing each CDR3 protein once. The sample consists of 55,000 to 65,000 distinct CDR3 sequences, approximately 11% of them appearing once. The clonotype originates from a male donor with HTLV-1-associated myelopathy (HAM/TSP). The chain combines TRBV6-2 or TRBV6-3 with TRBJ1-6, with TRBD1 identical over 7 bases. Material: PBMCs. CDR3 in amino acids: CASSFGQVNSPLHF. The CDR3 DNA sequence: TGTGCCAGCAGTTTCGGACAGGTGAATTCACCCCTCCACTTT.